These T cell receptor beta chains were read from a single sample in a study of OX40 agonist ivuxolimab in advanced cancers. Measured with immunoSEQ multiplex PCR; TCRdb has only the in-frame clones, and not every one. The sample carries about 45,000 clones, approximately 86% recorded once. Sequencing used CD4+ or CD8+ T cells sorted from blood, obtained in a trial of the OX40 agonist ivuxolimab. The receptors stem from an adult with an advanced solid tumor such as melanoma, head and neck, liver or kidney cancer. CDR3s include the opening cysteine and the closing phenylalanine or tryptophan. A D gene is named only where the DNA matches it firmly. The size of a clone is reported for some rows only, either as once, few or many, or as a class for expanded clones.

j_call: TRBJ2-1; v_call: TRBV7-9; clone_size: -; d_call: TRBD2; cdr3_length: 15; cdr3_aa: CASSPGTSGHNEQFF; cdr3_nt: TGTGCCAGCAGCCCCGGGACTAGCGGACACAATGAGCAGTTCTTC
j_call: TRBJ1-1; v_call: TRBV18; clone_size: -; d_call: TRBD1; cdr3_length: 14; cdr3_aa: CASSTGTEVTEAFF; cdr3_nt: TGTGCCAGCTCGACAGGGACCGAAGTCACTGAAGCTTTCTTT
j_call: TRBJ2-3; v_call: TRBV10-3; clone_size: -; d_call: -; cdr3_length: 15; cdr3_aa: CAISDQAGNADTQYF; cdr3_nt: TGTGCCATCAGTGATCAGGCAGGGAACGCAGATACGCAGTATTTT
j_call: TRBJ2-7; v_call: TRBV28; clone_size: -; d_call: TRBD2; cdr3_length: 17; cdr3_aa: CASGPLGVAGVSYEQYF; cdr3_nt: TGTGCCAGCGGGCCTCTAGGGGTAGCGGGAGTGTCCTACGAGCAGTACTTC
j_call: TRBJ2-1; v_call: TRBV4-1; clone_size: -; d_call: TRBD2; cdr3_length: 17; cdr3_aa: CASSLRGTGGAGNEQFF; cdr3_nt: TGCGCCAGCAGCTTAAGAGGGACCGGGGGGGCCGGGAATGAGCAGTTCTTC
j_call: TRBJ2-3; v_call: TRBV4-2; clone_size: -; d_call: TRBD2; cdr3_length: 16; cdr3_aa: CASSQEKRGGADTQYF; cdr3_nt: TGTGCCAGCAGCCAAGAGAAGCGGGGGGGCGCAGATACGCAGTATTTT
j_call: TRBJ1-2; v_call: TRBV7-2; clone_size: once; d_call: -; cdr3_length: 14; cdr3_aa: CASSLARGERSYTF; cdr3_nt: TGTGCCAGCAGCTTAGCGAGAGGGGAAAGGAGCTACACCTTC
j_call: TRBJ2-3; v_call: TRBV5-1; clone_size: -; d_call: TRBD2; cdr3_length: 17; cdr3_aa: CASSLALSGRSTDTQYF; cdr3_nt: TGCGCCAGCAGCTTGGCCCTTAGCGGGAGAAGCACAGATACGCAGTATTTT
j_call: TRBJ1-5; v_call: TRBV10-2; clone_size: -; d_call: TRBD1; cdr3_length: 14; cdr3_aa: CASRGQGGNQPQHF; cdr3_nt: TGCGCCAGCAGAGGACAGGGCGGCAATCAGCCCCAGCATTTT
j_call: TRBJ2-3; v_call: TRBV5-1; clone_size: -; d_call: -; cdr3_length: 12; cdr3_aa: CASSLERGTQYF; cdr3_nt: TGCGCCAGCAGCTTGGAAAGAGGTACGCAGTATTTT
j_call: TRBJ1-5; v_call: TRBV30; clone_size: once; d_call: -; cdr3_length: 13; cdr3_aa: CAWSVRTVQPQHF; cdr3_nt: TGTGCCTGGAGTGTACGGACGGTTCAGCCCCAGCATTTT
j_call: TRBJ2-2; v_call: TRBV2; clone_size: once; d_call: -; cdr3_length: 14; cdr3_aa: CASILQGNTGELFF; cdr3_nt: TGTGCCAGCATATTACAGGGTAACACCGGGGAGCTGTTTTTT
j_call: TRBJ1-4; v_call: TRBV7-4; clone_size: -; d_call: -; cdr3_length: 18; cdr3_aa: CASSCPNPTGRDYEKLFF; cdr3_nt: TGTGCCAGCAGCTGCCCCAACCCGACGGGAAGGGACTACGAAAAACTGTTTTTT
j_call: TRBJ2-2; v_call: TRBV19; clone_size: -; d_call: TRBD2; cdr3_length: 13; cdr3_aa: CASKTSGTGELFF; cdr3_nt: TGTGCCAGCAAGACTAGCGGGACCGGGGAGCTGTTTTTT
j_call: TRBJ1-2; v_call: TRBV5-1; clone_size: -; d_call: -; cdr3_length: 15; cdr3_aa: CASSPGASFNYGYTF; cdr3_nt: TGCGCCAGCAGCCCGGGGGCCTCTTTTAACTATGGCTACACCTTC
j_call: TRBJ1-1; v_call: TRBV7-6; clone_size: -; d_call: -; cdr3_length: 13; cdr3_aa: CASSLVGPSGAFF; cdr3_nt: TGTGCCAGCAGCTTAGTTGGCCCCAGTGGAGCTTTCTTT
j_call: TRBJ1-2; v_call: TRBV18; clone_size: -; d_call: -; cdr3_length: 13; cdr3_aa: CASSLPGGRGYTF; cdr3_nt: TGTGCCAGCTCGCTCCCGGGGGGCCGGGGCTACACCTTC
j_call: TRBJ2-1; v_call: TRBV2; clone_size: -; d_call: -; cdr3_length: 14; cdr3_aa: CASSEGTRMTEQFF; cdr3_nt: TGTGCCAGCAGTGAGGGGACCCGCATGACTGAGCAGTTCTTC
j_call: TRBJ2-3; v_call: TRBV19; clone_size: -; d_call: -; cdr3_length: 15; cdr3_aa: CASSIGAGALDTQYF; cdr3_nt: TGTGCCAGTAGTATTGGGGCAGGGGCGCTAGATACGCAGTATTTT
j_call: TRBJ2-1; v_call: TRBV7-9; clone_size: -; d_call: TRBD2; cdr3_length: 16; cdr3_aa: CASSTGLAGVRDEQFF; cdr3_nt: TGTGCCAGCAGCACCGGACTAGCGGGGGTTCGCGATGAGCAGTTCTTC
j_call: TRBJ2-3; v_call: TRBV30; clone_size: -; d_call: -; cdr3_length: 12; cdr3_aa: CAWSVPGRSQYF; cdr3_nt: TGTGCCTGGAGTGTACCGGGACGGTCGCAGTATTTT
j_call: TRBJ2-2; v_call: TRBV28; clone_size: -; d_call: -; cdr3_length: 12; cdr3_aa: CATPTSTGELFF; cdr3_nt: TGTGCCACCCCAACTTCTACCGGGGAGCTGTTTTTT
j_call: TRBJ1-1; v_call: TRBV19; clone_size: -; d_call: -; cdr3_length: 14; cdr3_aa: CASIGGPLRQEAFF; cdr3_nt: TGTGCCAGTATCGGCGGACCCCTTAGACAGGAAGCTTTCTTT
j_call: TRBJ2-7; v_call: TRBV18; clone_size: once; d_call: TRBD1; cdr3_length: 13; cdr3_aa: CASFRQGSDEQYF; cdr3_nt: TGTGCCAGCTTTCGACAGGGGAGCGACGAGCAGTACTTC
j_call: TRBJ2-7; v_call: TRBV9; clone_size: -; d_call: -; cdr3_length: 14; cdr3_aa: CASSVGDDSYEQYF; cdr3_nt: TGTGCCAGCAGCGTAGGGGACGACTCCTACGAGCAGTACTTC
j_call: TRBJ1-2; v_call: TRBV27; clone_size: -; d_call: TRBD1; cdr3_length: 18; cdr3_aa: CASRISGTGAFTGYGYTF; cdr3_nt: TGTGCCAGCAGAATTTCTGGGACAGGGGCATTCACGGGCTATGGCTACACCTTC
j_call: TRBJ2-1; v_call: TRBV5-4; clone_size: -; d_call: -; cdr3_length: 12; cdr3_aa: CASSYFPNEQFF; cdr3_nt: TGTGCCAGCAGCTACTTCCCCAATGAGCAGTTCTTC
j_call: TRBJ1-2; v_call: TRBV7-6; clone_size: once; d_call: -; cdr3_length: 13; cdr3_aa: CASSPDINYGYTF; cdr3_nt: TGTGCCAGCAGCCCCGACATTAACTATGGCTACACCTTC
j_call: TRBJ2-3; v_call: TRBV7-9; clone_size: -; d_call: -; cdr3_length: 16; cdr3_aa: CASSLYGAFGTDTQYF; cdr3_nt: TGTGCCAGCAGCTTATATGGCGCCTTTGGAACAGATACGCAGTATTTT
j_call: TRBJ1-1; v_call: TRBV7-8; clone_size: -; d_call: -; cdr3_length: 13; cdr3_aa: CASSMTENTEAFF; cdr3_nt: TGTGCCAGCAGCATGACAGAAAACACTGAAGCTTTCTTT
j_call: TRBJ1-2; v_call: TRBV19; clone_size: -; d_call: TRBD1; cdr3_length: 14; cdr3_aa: CASSGTGINYGYTF; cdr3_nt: TGTGCCAGTAGTGGGACAGGTATTAACTATGGCTACACCTTC
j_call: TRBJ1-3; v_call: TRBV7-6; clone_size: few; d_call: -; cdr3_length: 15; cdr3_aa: CASSPGPYSGNTIYF; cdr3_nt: TGTGCCAGCAGCCCTGGTCCCTACTCTGGAAACACCATATATTTT
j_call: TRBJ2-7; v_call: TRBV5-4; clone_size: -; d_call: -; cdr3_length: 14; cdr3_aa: CASSLAGRTLEQYF; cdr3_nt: TGTGCCAGCAGCTTGGCGGGACGAACCCTCGAGCAGTACTTC
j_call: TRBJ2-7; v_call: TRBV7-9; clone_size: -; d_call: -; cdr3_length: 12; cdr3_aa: CASVGRSYEQYF; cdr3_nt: TGTGCCAGCGTGGGCAGGTCGTACGAGCAGTACTTC
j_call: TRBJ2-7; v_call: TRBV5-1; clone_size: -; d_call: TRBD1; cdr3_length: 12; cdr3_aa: CASSSTGDEQYF; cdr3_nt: TGCGCCAGCAGCTCCACAGGGGACGAGCAGTACTTC
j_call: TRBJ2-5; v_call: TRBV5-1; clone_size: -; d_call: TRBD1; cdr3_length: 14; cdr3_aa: CASSVGQGAETQYF; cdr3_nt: TGCGCCAGCAGCGTGGGACAGGGGGCGGAGACCCAGTACTTC
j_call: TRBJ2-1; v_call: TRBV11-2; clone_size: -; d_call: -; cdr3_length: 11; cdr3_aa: CASSSPGEQFF; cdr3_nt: TGTGCCAGCAGCTCGCCTGGTGAGCAGTTCTTC
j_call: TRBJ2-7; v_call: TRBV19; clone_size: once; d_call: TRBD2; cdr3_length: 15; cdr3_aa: CASSTTSGFSYEQYF; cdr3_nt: TGTGCCAGTAGTACAACTAGCGGGTTCTCCTACGAGCAGTACTTC
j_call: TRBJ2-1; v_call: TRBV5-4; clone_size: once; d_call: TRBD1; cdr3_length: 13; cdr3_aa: CATGQQLSNEQFF; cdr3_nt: TGTGCCACGGGACAGCAACTGAGCAATGAGCAGTTCTTC
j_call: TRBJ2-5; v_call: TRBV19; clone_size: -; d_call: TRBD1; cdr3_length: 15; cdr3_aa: CASTHRQGLRETQYF; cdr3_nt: TGTGCCAGTACTCATAGACAGGGTCTGAGGGAGACCCAGTACTTC
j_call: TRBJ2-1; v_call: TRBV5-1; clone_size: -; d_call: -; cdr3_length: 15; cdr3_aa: CASSLASADYNEQFF; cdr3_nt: TGCGCCAGCAGCTTGGCCAGCGCCGACTACAATGAGCAGTTCTTC
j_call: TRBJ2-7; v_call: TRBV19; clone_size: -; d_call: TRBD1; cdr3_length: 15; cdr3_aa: CASSMAGQGTYEQYF; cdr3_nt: TGTGCCAGTAGTATGGCGGGACAGGGGACCTACGAGCAGTACTTC
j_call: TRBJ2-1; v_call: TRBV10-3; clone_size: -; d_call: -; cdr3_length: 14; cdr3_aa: CAISPGISGDEQFF; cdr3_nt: TGTGCCATCAGCCCGGGAATCAGTGGTGATGAGCAGTTCTTC
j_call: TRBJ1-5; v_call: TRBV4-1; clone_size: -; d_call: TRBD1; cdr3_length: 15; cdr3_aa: CASSQDGQANQPQHF; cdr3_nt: TGCGCCAGCAGCCAAGATGGACAGGCAAATCAGCCCCAGCATTTT
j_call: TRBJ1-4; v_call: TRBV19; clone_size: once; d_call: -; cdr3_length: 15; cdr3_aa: CATQNGGPTFEKLFF; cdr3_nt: TGTGCCACTCAGAACGGGGGTCCCACCTTTGAAAAACTGTTTTTT
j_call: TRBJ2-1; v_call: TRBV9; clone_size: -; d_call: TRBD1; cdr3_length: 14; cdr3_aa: CASSVTGGNNGQFF; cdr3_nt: TGTGCCAGCAGCGTAACAGGGGGGAACAATGGGCAGTTCTTC